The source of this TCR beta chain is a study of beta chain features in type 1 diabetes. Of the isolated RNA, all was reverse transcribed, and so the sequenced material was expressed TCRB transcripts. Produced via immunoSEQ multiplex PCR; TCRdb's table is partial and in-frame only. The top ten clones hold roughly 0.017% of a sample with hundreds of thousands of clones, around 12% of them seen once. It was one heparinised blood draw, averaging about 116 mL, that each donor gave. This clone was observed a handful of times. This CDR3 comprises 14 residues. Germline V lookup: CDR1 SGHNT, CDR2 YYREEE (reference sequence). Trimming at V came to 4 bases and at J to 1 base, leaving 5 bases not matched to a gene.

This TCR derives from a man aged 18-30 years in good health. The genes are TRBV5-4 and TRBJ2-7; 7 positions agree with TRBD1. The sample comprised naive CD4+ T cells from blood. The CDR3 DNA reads TGTGCCAGCAGCACAAACAGGGGATCCTACGAGCAGTACTTC. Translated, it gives CASSTNRGSYEQYF.